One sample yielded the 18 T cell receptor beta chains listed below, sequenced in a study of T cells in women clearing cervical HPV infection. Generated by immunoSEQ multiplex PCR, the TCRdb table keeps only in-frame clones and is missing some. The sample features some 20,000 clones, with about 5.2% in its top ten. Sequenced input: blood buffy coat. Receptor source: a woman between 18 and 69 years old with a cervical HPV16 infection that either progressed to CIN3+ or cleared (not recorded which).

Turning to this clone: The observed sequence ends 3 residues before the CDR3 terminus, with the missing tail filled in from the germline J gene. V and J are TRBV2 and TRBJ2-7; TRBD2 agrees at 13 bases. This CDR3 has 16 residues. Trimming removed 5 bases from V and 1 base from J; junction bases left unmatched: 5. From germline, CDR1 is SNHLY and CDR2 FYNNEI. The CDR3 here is CASSFSLAGGSYEQYF. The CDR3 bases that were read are TGTGCCAGCAGTTTTTCACTAGCGGGGGGGTCCTACGAG.

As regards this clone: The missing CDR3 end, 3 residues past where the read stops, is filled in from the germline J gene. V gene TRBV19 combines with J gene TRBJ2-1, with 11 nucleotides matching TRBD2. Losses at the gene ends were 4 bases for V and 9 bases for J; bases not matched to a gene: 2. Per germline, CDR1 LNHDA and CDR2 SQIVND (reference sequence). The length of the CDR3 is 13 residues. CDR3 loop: CASSTGLAGEQFF. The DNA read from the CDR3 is TGTGCCAGTAGTACAGGACTAGCGGGTGAG.

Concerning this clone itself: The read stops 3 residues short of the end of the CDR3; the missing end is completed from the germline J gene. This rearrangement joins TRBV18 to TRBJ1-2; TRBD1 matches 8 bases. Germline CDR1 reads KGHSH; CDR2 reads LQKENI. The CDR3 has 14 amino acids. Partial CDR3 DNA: TGTGCCAGCTCACCACCCCAGGGGGCGGGAGAC. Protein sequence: CASSPPQGAGD. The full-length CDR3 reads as CASSPPQGAGDYTF. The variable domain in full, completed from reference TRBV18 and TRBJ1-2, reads NAGVMQNPRHLVRRRGQEARLRCSPMKGHSHVYWYRQLPEEGLKFMVYLQKENIIDESGMPKERFSAEFPKEGPSILRIQQVVRGDSAAYFCASSPPQGAGDYTFGSGTRLTVV.

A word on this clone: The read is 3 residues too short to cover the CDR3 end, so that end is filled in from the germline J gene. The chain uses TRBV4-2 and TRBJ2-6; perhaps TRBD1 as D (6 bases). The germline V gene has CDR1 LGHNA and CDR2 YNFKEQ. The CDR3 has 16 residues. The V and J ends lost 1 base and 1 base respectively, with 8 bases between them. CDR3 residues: CASSQAGQSGANVLTF. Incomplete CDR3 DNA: TGTGCCAGCAGCCAAGCTGGACAGTCTGGGGCCAACGTC.

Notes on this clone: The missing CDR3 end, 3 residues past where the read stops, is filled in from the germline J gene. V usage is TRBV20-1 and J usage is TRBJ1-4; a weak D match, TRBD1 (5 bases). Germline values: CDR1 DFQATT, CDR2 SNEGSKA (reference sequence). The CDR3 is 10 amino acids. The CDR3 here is CSARGSPLFF. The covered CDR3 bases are TGCAGTGCGAGGGGTTCACCA.

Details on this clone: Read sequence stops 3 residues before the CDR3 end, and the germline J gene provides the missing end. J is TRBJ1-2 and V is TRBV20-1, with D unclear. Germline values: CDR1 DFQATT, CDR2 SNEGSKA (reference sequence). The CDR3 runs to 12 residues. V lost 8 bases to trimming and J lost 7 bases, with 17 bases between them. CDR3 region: CSSGIGGLGYTF. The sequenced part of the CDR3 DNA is TGCAGTTCCGGAATTGGAGGGCTTGGC.

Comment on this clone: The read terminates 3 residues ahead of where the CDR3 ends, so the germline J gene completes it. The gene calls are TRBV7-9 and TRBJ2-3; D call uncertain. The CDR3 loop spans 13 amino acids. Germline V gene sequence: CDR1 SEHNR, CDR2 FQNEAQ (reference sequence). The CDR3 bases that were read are TGTGCCAGCAGCCGACCTTCAGGAGAGACG. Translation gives CASSRPSGET. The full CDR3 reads CASSRPSGETQYF.

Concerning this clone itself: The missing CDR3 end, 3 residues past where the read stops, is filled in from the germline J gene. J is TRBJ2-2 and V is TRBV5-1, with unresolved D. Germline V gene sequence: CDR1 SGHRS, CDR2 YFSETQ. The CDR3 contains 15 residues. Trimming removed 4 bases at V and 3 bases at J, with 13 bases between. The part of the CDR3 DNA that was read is TGCGCCAGCAGCCCCCTACGACTCGACACCGGGGAG. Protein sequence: CASSPLRLDTGE. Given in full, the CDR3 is CASSPLRLDTGELFF. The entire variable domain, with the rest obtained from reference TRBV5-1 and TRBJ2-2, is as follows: KAGVTQTPRYLIKTRGQQVTLSCSPISGHRSVSWYQQTPGQGLQFLFEYFSETQRNKGNFPGRFSGRQFSNSRSEMNVSTLELGDSALYLCASSPLRLDTGELFFGEGSRLTVL.

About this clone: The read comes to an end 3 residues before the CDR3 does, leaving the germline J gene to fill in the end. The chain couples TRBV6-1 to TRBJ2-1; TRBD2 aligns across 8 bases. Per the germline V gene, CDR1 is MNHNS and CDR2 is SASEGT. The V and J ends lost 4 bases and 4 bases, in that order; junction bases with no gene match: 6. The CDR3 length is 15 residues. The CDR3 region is CASSVERGLYNEQFF. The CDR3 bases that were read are TGTGCCAGCAGTGTTGAGCGGGGGCTGTACAATGAG.

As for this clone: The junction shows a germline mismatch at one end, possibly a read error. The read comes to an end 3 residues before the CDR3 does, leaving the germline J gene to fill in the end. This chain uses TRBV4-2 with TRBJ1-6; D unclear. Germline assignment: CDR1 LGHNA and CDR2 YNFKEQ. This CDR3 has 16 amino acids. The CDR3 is CASSQDWKGYNSPLHF. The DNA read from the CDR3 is TGCGCCAGCAGCCAAGATTGGAAAGGGTATAATTCACCC.

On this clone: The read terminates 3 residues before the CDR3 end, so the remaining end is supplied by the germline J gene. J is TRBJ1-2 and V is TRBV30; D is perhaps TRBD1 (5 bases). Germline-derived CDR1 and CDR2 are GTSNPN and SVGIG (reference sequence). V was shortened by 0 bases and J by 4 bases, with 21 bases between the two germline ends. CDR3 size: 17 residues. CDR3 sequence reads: CAWSVLRKGPKLYGYTF. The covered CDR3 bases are TGTGCCTGGAGTGTACTGCGAAAGGGGCCCAAACTCTATGGC. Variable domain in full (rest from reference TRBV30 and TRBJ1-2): SQTIHQWPATLVQPVGSPLSLECTVEGTSNPNLYWYRQAAGRGLQLLFYSVGIGQISSEVPQNLSASRPQDRQFILSSKKLLLSDSGFYLCAWSVLRKGPKLYGYTFGSGTRLTVV.

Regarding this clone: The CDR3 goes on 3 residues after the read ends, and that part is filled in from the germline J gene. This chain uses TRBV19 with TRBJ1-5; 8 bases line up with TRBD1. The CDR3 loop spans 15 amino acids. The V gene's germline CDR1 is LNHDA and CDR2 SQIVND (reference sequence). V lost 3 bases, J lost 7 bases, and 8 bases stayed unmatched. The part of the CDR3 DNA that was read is TGTGCCAGTAGTATTGTTTCAGGGGGCGAACAGCCC. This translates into CASSIVSGGEQP. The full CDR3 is CASSIVSGGEQPQHF.

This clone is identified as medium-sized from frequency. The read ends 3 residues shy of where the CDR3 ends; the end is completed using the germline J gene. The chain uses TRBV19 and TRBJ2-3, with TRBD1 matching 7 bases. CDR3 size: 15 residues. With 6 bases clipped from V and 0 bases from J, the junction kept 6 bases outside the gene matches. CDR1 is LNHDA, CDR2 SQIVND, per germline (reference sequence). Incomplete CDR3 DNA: TGTGCCAGTAGCGACAGGGAATCTAGCACAGATACG. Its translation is CASSDRESSTDT. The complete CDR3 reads CASSDRESSTDTQYF.

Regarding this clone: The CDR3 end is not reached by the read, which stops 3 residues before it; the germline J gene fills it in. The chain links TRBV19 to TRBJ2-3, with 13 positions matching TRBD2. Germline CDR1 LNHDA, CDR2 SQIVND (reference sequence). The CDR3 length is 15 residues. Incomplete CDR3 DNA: TGTGCCAGTAGTCGGACTAGCGGGAGACAAGAGACG. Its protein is CASSRTSGRQET. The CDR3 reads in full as CASSRTSGRQETQYF.

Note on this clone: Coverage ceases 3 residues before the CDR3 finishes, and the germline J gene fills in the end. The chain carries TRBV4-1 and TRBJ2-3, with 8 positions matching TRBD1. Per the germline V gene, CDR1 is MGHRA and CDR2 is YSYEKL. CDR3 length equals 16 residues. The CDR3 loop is CASSQSPGQGRETQYF. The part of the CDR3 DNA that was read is TGCGCCAGCAGCCAATCCCCTGGACAGGGCAGGGAGACG.

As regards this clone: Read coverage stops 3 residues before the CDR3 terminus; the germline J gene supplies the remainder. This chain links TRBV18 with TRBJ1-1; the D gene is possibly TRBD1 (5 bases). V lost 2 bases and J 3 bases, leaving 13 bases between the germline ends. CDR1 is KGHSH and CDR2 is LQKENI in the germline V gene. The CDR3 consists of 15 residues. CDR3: CASSPRSGWDTEAFF. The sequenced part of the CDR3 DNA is TGTGCCAGCTCACCAAGGTCAGGGTGGGACACTGAA.

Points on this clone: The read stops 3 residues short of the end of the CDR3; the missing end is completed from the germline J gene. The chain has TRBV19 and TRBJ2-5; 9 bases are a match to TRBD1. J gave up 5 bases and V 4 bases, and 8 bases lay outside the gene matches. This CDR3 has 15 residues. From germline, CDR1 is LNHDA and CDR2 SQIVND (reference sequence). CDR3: CASSKGTGKVETQYF. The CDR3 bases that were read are TGTGCCAGTAGTAAAGGGACAGGGAAAGTGGAGACC.

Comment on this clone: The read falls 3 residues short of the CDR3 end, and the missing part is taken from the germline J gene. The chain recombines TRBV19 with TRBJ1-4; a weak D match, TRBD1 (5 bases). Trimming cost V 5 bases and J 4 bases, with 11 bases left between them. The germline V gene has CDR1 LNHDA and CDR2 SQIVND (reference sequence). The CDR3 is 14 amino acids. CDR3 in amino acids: CASSGTGDNEKLFF. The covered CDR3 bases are TGTGCCAGTAGTGGTACAGGTGATAATGAAAAA. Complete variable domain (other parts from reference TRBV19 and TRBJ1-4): DGGITQSPKYLFRKEGQNVTLSCEQNLNHDAMYWYRQDPGQGLRLIYYSQIVNDFQKGDIAEGYSVSREKKESFPLTVTSAQKNPTAFYLCASSGTGDNEKLFFGSGTQLSVL.